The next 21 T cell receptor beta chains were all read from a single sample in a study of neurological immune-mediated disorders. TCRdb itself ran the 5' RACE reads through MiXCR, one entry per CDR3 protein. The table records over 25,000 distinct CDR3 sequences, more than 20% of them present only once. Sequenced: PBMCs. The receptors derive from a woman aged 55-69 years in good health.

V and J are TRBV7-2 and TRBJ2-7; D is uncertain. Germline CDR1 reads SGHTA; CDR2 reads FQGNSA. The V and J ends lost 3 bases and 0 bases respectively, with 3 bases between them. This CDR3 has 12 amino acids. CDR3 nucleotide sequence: TGTGCCAGCAGCTTTCTCTCCTACGAGCAGTACTTC. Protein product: CASSFLSYEQYF.

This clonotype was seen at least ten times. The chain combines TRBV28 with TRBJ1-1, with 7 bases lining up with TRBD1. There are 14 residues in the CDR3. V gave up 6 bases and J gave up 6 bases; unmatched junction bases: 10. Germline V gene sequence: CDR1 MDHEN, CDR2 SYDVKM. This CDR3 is CASSLTGIRAEAFF. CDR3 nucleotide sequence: TGTGCCAGCAGCCTGACAGGGATTAGGGCTGAAGCTTTCTTT.

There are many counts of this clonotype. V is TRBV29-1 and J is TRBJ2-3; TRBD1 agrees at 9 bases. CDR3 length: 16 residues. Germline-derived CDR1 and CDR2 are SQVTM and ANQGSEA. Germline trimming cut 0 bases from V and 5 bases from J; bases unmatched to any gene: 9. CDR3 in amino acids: CSVEDPDRGGIDTQYF. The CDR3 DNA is TGCAGCGTTGAAGACCCGGACAGGGGCGGGATAGATACGCAGTATTTT.

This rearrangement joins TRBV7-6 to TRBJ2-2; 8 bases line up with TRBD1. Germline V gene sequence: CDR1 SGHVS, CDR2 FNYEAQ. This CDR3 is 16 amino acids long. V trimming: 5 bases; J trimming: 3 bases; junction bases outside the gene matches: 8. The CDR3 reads CASSRQGPLYTGELFF. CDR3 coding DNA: TGTGCCAGCAGCAGACAGGGGCCATTGTACACCGGGGAGCTGTTTTTT.

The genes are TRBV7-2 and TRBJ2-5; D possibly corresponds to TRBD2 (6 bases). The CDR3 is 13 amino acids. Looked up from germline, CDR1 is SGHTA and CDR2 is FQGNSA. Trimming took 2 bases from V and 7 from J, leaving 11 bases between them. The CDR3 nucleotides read TGTGCCAGCAGCTTAAACGGGGGTGGGACCCAGTACTTC. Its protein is CASSLNGGGTQYF.

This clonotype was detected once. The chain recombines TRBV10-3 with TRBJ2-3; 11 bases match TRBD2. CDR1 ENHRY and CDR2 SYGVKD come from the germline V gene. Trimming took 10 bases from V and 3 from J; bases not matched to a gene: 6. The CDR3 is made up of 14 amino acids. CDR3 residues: CATLAGVSTDTQYF. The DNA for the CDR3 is TGTGCCACACTAGCGGGAGTGAGTACAGATACGCAGTATTTT.

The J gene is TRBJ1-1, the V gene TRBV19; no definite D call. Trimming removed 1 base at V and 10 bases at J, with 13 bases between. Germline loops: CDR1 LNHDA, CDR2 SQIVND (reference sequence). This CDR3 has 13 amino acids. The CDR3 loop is CASSIGPFKVAFF. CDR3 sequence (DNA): TGTGCCAGTAGTATAGGACCGTTTAAGGTAGCTTTCTTT.

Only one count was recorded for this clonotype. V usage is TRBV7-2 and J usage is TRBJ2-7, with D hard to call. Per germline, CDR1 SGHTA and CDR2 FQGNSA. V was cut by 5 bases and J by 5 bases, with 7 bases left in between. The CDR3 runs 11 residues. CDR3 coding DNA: TGTGCCAGCAGCCCCATGCACGAGCAGTACTTC. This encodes CASSPMHEQYF.

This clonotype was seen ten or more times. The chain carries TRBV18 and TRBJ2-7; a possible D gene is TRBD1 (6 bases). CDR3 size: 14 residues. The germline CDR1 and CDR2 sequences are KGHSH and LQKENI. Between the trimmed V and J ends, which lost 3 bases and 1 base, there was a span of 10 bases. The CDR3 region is CASSPLTGSYEQYF. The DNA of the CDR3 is TGTGCCAGCTCACCTTTAACAGGGTCCTACGAGCAGTACTTC.

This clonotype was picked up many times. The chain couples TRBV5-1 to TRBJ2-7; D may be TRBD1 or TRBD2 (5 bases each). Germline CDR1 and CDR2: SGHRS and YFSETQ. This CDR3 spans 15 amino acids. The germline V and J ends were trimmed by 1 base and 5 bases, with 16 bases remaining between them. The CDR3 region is CASSLMMGVRDEQYF. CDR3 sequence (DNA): TGCGCCAGCAGCTTGATGATGGGGGTGAGGGACGAGCAGTACTTC.

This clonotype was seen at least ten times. The CDR3 protein is CASSLWGADTQYF. The CDR3 DNA reads TGTGCCAGCAGCTTGTGGGGGGCAGATACGCAGTATTTT. The rearrangement uses TRBV7-3 and TRBJ2-3, with a weak D call TRBD2 (6 bases). CDR3 length: 13 residues. CDR1 and CDR2 from the germline V gene are SGHTA and FQGTGA. Deletions cut 3 bases from V and 4 bases from J, with 8 bases between.

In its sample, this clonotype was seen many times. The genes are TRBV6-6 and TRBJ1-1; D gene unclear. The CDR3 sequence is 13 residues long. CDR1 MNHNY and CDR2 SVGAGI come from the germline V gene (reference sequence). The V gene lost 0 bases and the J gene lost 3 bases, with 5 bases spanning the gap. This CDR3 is CASSYSRHTEAFF. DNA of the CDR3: TGTGCCAGCAGTTACTCGCGGCACACTGAAGCTTTCTTT.

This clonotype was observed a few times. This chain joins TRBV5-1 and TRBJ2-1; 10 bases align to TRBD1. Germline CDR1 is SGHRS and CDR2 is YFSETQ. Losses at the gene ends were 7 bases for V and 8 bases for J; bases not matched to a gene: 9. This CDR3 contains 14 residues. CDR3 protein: CASLRTGGGDEQFF. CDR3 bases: TGCGCCAGCCTCCGGACAGGGGGTGGGGATGAGCAGTTCTTC.

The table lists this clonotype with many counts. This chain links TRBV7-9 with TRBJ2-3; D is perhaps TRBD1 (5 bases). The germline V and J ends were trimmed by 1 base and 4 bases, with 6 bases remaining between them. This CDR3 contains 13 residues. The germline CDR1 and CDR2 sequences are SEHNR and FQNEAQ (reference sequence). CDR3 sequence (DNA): TGTGCCAGCAGCTTAGTAGGGGCAGATACGCAGTATTTT. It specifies CASSLVGADTQYF.

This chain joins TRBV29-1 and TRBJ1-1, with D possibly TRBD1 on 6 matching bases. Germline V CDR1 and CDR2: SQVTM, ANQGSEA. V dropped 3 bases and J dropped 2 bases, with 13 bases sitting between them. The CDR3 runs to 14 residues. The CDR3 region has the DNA TGCAGCGTTGATGCCGCAGGGACAAACACTGAAGCTTTCTTT. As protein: CSVDAAGTNTEAFF. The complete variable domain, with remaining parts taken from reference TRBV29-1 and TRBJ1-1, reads SAVISQKPSRDICQRGTSLTIQCQVDSQVTMMFWYRQQPGQSLTLIATANQGSEATYESGFVIDKFPISRPNLTFSTLTVSNMSPEDSSIYLCSVDAAGTNTEAFFGQGTRLTVV.

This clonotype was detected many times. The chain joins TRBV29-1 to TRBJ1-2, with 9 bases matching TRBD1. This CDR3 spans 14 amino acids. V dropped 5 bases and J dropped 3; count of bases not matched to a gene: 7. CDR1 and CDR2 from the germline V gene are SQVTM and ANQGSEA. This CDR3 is CSVRGTGRDYGYTF. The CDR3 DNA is TGCAGCGTTCGGGGGACAGGGAGGGACTATGGCTACACCTTC.

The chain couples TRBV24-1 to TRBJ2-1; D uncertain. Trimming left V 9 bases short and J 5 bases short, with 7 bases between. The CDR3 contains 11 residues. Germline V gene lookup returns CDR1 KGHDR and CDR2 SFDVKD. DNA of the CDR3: TGTGCCACCTACCAAGACAATGAGCAGTTCTTC. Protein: CATYQDNEQFF.

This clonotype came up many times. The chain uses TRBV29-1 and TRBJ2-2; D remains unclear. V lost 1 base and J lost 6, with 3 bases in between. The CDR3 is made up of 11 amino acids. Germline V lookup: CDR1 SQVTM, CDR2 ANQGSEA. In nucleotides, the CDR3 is TGCAGCGTTGAAGTCGCCGGGGAGCTGTTTTTT. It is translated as CSVEVAGELFF.

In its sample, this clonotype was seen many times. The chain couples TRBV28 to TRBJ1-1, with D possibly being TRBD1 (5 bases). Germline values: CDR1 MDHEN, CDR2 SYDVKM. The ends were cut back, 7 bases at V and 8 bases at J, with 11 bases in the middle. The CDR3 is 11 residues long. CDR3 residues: CASTPGGEAFF. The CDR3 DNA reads TGTGCCAGCACCCCCGGGGGGGAAGCTTTCTTT.

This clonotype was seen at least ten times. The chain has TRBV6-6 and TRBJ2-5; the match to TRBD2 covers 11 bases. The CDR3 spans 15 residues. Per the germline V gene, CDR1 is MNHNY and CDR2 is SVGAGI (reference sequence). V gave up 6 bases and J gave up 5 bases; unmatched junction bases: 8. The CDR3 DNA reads TGTGCCAGCAGCCTCTTAGCGGGGGGGCACGAGACCCAGTACTTC. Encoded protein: CASSLLAGGHETQYF.

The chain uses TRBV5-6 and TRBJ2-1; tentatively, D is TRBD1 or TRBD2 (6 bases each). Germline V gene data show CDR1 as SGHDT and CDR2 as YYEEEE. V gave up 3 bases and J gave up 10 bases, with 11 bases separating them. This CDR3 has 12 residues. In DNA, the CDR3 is TGTGCCAGCAGCTCTACCGGGGGCGAGCAGTTCTTC. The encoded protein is CASSSTGGEQFF. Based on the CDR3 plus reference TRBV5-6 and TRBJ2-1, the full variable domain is DAGVTQSPTHLIKTRGQQVTLRCSPKSGHDTVSWYQQALGQGPQFIFQYYEEEERQRGNFPDRFSGHQFPNYSSELNVNALLLGDSALYLCASSSTGGEQFFGPGTRLTVL.